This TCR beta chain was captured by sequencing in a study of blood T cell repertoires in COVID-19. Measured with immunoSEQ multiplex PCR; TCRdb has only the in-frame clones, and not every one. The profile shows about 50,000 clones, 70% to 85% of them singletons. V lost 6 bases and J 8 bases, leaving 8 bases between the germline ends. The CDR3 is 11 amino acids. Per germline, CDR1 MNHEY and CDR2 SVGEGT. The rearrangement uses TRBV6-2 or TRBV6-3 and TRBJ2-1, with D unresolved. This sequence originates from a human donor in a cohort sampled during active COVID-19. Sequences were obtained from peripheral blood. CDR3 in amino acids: CASSRSDEQFF. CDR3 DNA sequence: TGTGCCAGCAGCCGAAGCGATGAGCAGTTCTTC.